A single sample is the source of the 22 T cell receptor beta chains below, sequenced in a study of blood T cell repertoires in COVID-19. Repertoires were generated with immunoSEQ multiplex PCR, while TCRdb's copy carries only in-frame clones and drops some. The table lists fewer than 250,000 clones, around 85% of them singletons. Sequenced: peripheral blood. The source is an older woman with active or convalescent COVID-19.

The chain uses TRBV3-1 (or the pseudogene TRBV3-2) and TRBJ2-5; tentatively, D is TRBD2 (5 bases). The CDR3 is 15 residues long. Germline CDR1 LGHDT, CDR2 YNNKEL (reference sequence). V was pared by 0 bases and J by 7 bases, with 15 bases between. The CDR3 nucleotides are TGTGCCAGCAGCCAAGATACCAGCGGTGGAACGACCCAGTACTTC. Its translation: CASSQDTSGGTTQYF.

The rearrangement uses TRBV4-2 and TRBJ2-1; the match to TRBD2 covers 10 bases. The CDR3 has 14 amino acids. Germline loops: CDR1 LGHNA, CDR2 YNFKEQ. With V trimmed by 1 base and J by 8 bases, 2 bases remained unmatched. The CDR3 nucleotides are TGTGCCAGCAGCCAAGGGCTAGCGGGAGATGAGCAGTTCTTC. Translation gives CASSQGLAGDEQFF.

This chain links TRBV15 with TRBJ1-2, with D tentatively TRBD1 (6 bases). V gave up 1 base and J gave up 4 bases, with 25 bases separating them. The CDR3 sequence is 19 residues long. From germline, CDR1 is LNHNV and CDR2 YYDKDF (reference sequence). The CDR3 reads CATSRAQGLFSGEGYGYTF. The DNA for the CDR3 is TGTGCCACCAGCAGAGCCCAGGGGCTTTTTTCAGGAGAAGGCTATGGCTACACCTTC.

The CDR3 DNA follows: TGTGCCAGCAGGACAGGGGGAACTGAAGCTTTCTTT. Translation: CASRTGGTEAFF. The chain employs TRBV7-9 and TRBJ1-1; 9 bases line up with TRBD1. With V trimmed by 6 bases and J by 5 bases, 1 base remained unmatched. The CDR3 extends over 12 amino acids. The germline CDR1 and CDR2 sequences are SEHNR and FQNEAQ (reference sequence).

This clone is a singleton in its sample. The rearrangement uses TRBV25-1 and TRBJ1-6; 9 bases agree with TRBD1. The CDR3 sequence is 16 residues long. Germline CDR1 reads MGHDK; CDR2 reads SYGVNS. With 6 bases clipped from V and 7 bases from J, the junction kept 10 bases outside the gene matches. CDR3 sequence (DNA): TGTGCCAGCAGGGGTCCCGGGACAGGGAACAATTCACCCCTCCACTTT. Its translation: CASRGPGTGNNSPLHF.

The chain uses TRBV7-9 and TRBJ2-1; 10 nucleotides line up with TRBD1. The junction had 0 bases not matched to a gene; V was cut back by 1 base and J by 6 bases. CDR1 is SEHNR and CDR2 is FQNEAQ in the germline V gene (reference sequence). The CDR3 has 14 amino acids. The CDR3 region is CASSLGTGGNEQFF. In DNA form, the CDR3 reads TGTGCCAGCAGCTTAGGGACAGGGGGCAATGAGCAGTTCTTC.

The DNA of the CDR3 is TGTGCCATCAGTGTCTTTACAGGGCTAGCTGGAAACACCATATATTTT. Its protein product is CAISVFTGLAGNTIYF. The chain employs TRBV10-3 and TRBJ1-3; the D gene is possibly TRBD1 (6 bases). The V gene lost 4 bases and the J gene lost 2 bases, with 15 bases spanning the gap. The CDR3 sequence is 16 residues long. CDR1 and CDR2 from the germline V gene are ENHRY and SYGVKD.

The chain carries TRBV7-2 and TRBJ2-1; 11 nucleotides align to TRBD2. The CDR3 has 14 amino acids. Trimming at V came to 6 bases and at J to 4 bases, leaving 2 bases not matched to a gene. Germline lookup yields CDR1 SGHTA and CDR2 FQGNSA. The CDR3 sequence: CASRTSGAYNEQFF. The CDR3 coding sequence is TGTGCCAGCAGGACTAGCGGGGCGTACAATGAGCAGTTCTTC.

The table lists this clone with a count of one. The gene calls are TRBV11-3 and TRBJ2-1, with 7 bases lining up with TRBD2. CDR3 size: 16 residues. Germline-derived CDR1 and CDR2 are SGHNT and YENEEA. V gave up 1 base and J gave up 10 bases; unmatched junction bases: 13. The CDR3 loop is CASSLGSGTPPYEQFF. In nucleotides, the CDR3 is TGTGCCAGCAGCTTAGGGAGCGGGACTCCACCCTACGAGCAGTTCTTC.

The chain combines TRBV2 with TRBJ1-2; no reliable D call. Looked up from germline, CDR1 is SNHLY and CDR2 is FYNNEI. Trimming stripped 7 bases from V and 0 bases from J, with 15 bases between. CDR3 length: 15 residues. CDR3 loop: CASTMVREANYGYTF. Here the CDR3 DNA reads TGTGCCAGCACTATGGTTCGCGAAGCTAACTATGGCTACACCTTC. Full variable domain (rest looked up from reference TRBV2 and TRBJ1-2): EPEVTQTPSHQVTQMGQEVILRCVPISNHLYFYWYRQILGQKVEFLVSFYNNEISEKSEIFDDQFSVERPDGSNFTLKIRSTKLEDSAMYFCASTMVREANYGYTFGSGTRLTVV.

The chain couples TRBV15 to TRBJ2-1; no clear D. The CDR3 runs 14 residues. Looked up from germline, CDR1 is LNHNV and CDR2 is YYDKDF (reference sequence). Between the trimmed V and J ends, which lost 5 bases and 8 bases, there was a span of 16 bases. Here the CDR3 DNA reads TGTGCCACCAGCGCCAAACCCCGAGTCTATGAGCAGTTCTTC. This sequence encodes CATSAKPRVYEQFF.

This CDR3 is CASSVVLGNTEAFF. The CDR3 bases are TGTGCCAGCAGCGTAGTTCTGGGCAACACTGAAGCTTTCTTT. The chain combines TRBV9 with TRBJ1-1; no definite D call. V dropped 0 bases and J dropped 2 bases, with 8 bases sitting between them. The CDR3 spans 14 residues. The V gene's germline CDR1 is SGDLS and CDR2 YYNGEE. The full variable domain, its missing parts supplied by reference TRBV9 and TRBJ1-1, is DSGVTQTPKHLITATGQRVTLRCSPRSGDLSVYWYQQSLDQGLQFLIQYYNGEERAKGNILERFSAQQFPDLHSELNLSSLELGDSALYFCASSVVLGNTEAFFGQGTRLTVV.

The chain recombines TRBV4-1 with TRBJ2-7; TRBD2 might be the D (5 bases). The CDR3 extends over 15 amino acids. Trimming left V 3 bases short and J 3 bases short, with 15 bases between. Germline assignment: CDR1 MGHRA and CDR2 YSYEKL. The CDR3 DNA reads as TGCGCCAGCAGCCAGTCCCATTCGGGGAACTACGAGCAGTACTTC. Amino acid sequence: CASSQSHSGNYEQYF.

CDR3 coding DNA: TGTGCCAGCAGTGGACAGGGGATAGATGGCTACACCTTC. Residues: CASSGQGIDGYTF. This rearrangement joins TRBV2 to TRBJ1-2; TRBD1 agrees at 8 bases. This CDR3 is built from 13 residues. V was clipped by 4 bases and J by 6 bases; unmatched bases: 4. Germline CDR1 reads SNHLY; CDR2 reads FYNNEI.

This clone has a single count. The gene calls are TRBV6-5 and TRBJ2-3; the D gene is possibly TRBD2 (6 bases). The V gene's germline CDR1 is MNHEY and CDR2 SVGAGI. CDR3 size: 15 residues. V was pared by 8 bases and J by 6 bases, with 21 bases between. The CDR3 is CASRRGGVDTDTQYF. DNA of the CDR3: TGTGCCAGCCGGAGGGGCGGGGTCGACACTGATACGCAGTATTTT.

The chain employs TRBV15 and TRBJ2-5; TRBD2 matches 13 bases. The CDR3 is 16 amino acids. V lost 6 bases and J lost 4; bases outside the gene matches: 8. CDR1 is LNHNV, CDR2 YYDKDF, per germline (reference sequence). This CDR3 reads CATRGNGLAGVETQYF. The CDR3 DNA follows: TGTGCCACCAGGGGGAATGGACTAGCGGGGGTAGAGACCCAGTACTTC.

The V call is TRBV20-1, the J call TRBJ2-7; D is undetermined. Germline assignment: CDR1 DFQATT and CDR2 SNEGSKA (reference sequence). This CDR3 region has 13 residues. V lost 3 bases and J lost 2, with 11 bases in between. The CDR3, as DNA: TGCAGTGCTAGTACGCCGCTAACCTACGAGCAGTACTTC. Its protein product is CSASTPLTYEQYF.

The CDR3, as DNA: TGCAGCGTTGAGCAGGGCACAGATACGCAGTATTTT. It yields the protein CSVEQGTDTQYF. J is TRBJ2-3 and V is TRBV29-1; D uncertain. This CDR3 comprises 12 residues. V was pared by 3 bases and J by 1 base, with 5 bases between. The germline gives CDR1 SQVTM, CDR2 ANQGSEA.

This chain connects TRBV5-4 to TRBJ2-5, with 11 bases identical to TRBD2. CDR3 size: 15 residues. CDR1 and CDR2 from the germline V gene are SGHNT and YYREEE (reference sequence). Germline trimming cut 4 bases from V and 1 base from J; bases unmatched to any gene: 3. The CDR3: CASSSSGRAQETQYF. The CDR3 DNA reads TGTGCCAGCAGCAGTAGCGGGAGGGCCCAAGAGACCCAGTACTTC.

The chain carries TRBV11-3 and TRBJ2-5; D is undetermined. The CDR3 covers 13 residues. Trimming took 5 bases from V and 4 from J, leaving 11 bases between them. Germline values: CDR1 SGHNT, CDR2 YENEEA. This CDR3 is CASSPRRRETQYF. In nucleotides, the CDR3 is TGTGCCAGCAGCCCGAGGCGGCGAGAGACCCAGTACTTC.

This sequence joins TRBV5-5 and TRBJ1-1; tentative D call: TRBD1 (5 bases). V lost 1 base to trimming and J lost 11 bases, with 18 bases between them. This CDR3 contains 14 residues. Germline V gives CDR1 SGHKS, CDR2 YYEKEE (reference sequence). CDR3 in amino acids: CASSLLVRQFDAFF. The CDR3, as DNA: TGTGCCAGCAGCTTGCTAGTTCGACAGTTTGATGCTTTCTTT.

The CDR3 loop is CASSLPGQGTNTGELFF. For the CDR3, the DNA is TGCGCCAGCAGCCTTCCGGGACAGGGTACGAACACCGGGGAGCTGTTTTTT. V usage is TRBV5-1 and J usage is TRBJ2-2; 9 bases line up with TRBD1. The CDR3 has 17 residues. With V trimmed by 4 bases and J by 0 bases, 7 bases remained unmatched. Germline V gene lookup returns CDR1 SGHRS and CDR2 YFSETQ.